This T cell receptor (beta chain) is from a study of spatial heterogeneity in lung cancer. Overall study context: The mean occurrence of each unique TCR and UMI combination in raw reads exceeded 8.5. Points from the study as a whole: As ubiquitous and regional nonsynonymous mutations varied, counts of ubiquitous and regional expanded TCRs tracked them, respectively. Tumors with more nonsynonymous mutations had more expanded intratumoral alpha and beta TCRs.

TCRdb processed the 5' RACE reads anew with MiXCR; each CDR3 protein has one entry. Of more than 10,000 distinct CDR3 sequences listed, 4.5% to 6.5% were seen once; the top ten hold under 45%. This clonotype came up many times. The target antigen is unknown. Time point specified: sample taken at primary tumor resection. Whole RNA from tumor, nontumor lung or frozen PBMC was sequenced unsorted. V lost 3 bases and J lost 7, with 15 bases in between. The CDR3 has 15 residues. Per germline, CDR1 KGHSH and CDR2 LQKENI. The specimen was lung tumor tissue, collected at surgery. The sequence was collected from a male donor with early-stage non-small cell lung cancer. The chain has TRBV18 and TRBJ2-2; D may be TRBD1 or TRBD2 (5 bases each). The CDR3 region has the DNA TGTGCCAGCTCACCTGCCCTGGGGGATGTCGGGGAGCTGTTTTTT. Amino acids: CASSPALGDVGELFF.